This T cell receptor beta chain was found in a study of response to subunit inactivated influenza vaccine listed by TCRdb under 2018. Regarding the research as a whole: Deep quantitative T cell receptor repertoire profiling was used in the study to track responses to a trivalent subunit inactivated influenza vaccine. Results and caveats for the whole study, not just this receptor: The authors proposed that each seasonal influenza vaccination may bring in only a limited number of new T cells.

Library preparation used RT-PCR. Reads for this sample came from an Illumina HiSeq 2500. The public reads were quality trimmed at Q25 with fastp and then assembled into clones with MiXCR by TCRdb, keeping productive beta chains. For every CDR3 protein sequence, its rows merge into one entry that carries the most common genes and DNA. Here the sample has roughly 710,000 distinct CDR3 sequences; 12% to 15% occur a single time. About 7.4% of the sample comes from the top ten. Points on this clonotype: What this receptor recognizes is not known. The record has no base qualities; no much larger clone is one base away.

The sequencing used PBMCs from blood, collected around 15 days before vaccination. This TCR was sampled from a man aged 50-60 years who received an inactivated influenza vaccine. Donor details come from another sample of the same person, matched by shared clones.

The nucleotides read TGTGCCAGCAGTGAAAAAGGCAGGAGCTATGGCTACACCTTC. It specifies CASSEKGRSYGYTF. The sequence links TRBV6-1 to TRBJ1-2, with no confidently assigned D gene. The germline ends are 11 bases apart after V is trimmed by 2 bases and J by 4 bases. According to the germline V gene, CDR1 reads MNHNS and CDR2 reads SASEGT. The CDR3 goes from the cysteine to the phenylalanine over 14 residues. Solely the CDR3 DNA is kept, with 42 bases framed from the first base.